This TCR beta chain comes out of a study of immune cell composition in non-small cell lung cancer. Whole-study context: Lung adenocarcinoma or squamous carcinoma made up most tumours. Broader study findings: Lung squamous cell carcinoma tumours had significantly higher top 10 clone scores and productive clonality than lung adenocarcinoma. Overall clonality, unlike maximal tumour-associated clone frequency, did not predict TIL reactivity.

Sequencing used immunoSEQ multiplex PCR; TCRdb keeps in-frame clones, though not all of them. This table has some 9,200 clones, roughly 76% appearing once. The CDR3 is 19 residues long. The V and J ends lost 5 bases and 0 bases, in that order; junction bases with no gene match: 19. From germline, CDR1 is SGHAT and CDR2 FQNNGV. A remark on this clone: Its specificity is not known.

The chain recombines TRBV11-2 with TRBJ2-7, with 7 bases matching TRBD1. The origin of this receptor is a human donor with non-small cell lung cancer. Sequenced sample: lung tumor tissue. The CDR3 here is CASSNPGQIFSSSSYEQYF. CDR3 sequence (DNA): TGTGCCAGCAGCAATCCGGGACAGATTTTTTCCTCTAGCTCCTACGAGCAGTACTTC.